This TCR beta chain was sequenced during a study of STAT3 mutations in large granular lymphocyte leukemia. Study observations and caveats: Every T-LGLL patient had at least one immunodominant TCRbeta clonotype.

Concerning this clone: What it binds is not known.

Clones were sequenced by immunoSEQ multiplex PCR, and TCRdb holds only the in-frame ones, with some missing. The sample has 10,000 to 15,000 clones; approximately 80% are singletons. After removal of 7 bases from V and 0 bases from J, the junction contained 7 bases not matched to a gene. This CDR3 comprises 15 residues. From germline, CDR1 is MDHEN and CDR2 SYDVKM. The specimen was peripheral blood mononuclear cells. This TCR derives from a man aged 60 to 69 with T-cell large granular lymphocyte leukemia. Some clones in this sample may be carry-over from other donors' samples. This sequence joins TRBV28 and TRBJ1-1; the match to TRBD1 covers 8 bases. This CDR3 is CASTPGDRMNTEAFF. For the CDR3, the DNA is TGTGCCAGCACCCCCGGGGACAGGATGAACACTGAAGCTTTCTTT.